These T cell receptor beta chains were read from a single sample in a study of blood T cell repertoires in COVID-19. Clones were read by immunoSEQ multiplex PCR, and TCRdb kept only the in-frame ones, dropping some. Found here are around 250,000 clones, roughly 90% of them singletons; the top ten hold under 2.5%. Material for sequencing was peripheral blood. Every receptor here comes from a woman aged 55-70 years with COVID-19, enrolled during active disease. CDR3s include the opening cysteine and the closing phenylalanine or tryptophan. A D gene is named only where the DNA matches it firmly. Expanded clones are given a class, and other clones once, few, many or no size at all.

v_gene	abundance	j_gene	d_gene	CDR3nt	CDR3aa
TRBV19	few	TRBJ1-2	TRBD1	TGTGCCAGTAGAAACGGACAGGGTCGGGGTGGCTACACCTTC	CASRNGQGRGGYTF
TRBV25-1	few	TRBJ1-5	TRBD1	TGTGCCAGCAGCCTGGACAGGGGTAATCAGCCCCAGCATTTT	CASSLDRGNQPQHF
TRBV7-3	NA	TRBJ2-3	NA	TGTGCCAGCAGCGTCCTGAGCACAGATACGCAGTATTTT	CASSVLSTDTQYF
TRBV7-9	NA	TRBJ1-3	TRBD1	TGTGCCAGCAGCGAGACAGGGGCCAGCTCTGGAAACACCATATATTTT	CASSETGASSGNTIYF
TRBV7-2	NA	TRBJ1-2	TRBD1	TGTGCCAGCAGCCTTAGTCAGGGACAGGGGTATGGCTACACCTTC	CASSLSQGQGYGYTF
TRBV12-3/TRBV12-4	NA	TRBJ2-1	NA	TGTGCCAGCAGCCCCGCGCGGGCGGGTGAGCAGTTCTTC	CASSPARAGEQFF
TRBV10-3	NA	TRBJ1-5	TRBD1	TGTGCCTCCCGGGACAGGGATGATCAGCCCCAGCATTTT	CASRDRDDQPQHF
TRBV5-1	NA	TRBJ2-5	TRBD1	TGCGCCAGCAGCCTGAGTACAGGGGTTAGAGAGACCCAGTACTTC	CASSLSTGVRETQYF
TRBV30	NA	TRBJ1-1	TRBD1	TGTGCTGGGGACAGGAGCGCTGAAGCTTTCTTT	CAGDRSAEAFF
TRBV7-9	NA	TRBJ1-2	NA	TGTGCCAGCAGCTCCGGTGTAGTTGGGGAGGGCTACACCTTC	CASSSGVVGEGYTF
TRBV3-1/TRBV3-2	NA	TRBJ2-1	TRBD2	TGTGCCAGCAGCCAAGGCGGGGGGTCCGCCAATGAGCAGTTCTTC	CASSQGGGSANEQFF
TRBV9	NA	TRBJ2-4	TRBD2	TGTGCCAGCAGCGAGGGGACCGGGACTAGCGGGGGCATTCAGTACTTC	CASSEGTGTSGGIQYF
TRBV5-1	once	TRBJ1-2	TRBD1	TGCGCCAGCAAAGTGGTACCGGACAGGGGGGTTGAAGGCTACACCTTC	CASKVVPDRGVEGYTF
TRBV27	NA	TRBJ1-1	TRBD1	TGTGCCAGCACCCCGGGACAGGGGGGAACTGAAGCTTTCTTT	CASTPGQGGTEAFF
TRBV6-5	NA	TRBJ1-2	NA	TGTGCCAGCCTTCTAGGGGCTCGGCAAGGCTATGGCTACACCTTC	CASLLGARQGYGYTF
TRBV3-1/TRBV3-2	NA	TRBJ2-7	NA	TGTGCCAGCAGCCAACTTAGCGGCTACGAGCAGTACTTC	CASSQLSGYEQYF